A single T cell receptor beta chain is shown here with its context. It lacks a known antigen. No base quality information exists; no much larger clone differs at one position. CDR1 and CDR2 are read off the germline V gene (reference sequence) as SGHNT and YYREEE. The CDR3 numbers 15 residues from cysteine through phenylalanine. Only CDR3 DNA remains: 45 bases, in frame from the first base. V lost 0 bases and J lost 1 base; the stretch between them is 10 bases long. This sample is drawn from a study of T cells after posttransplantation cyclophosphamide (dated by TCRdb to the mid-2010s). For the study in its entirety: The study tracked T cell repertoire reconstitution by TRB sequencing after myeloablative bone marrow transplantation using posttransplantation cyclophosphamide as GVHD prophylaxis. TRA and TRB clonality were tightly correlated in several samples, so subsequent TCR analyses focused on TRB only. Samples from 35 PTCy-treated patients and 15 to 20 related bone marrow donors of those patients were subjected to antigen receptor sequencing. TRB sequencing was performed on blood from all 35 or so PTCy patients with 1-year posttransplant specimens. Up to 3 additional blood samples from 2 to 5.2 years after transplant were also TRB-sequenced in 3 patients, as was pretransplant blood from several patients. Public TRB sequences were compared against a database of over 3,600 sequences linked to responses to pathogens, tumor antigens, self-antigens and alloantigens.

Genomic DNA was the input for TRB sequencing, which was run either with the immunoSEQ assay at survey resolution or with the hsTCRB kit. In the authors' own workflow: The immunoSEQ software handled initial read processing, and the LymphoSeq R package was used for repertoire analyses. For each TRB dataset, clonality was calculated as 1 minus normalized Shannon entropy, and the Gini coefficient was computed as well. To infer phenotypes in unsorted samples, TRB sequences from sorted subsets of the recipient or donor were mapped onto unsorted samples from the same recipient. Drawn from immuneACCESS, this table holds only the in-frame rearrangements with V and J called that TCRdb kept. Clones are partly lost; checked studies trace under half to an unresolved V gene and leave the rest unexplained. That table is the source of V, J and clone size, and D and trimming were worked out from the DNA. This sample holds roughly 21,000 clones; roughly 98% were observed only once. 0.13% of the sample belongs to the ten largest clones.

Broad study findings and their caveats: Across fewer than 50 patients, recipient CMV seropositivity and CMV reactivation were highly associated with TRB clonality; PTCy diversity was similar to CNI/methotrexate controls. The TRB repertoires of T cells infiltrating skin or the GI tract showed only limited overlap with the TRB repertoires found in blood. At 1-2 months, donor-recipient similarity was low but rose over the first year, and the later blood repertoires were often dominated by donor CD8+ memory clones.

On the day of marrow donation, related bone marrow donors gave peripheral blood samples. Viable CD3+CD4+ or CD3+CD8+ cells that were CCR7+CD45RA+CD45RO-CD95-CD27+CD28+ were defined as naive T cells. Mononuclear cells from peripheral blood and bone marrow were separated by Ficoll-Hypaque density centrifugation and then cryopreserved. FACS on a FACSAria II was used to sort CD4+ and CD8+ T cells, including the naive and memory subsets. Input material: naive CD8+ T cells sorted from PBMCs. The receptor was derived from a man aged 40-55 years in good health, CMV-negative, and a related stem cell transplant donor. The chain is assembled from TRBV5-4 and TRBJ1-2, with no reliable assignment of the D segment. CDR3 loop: CASSLDFNGNYGYTF. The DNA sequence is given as TGTGCCAGCAGCTTGGACTTTAATGGTAACTATGGCTACACCTTC.